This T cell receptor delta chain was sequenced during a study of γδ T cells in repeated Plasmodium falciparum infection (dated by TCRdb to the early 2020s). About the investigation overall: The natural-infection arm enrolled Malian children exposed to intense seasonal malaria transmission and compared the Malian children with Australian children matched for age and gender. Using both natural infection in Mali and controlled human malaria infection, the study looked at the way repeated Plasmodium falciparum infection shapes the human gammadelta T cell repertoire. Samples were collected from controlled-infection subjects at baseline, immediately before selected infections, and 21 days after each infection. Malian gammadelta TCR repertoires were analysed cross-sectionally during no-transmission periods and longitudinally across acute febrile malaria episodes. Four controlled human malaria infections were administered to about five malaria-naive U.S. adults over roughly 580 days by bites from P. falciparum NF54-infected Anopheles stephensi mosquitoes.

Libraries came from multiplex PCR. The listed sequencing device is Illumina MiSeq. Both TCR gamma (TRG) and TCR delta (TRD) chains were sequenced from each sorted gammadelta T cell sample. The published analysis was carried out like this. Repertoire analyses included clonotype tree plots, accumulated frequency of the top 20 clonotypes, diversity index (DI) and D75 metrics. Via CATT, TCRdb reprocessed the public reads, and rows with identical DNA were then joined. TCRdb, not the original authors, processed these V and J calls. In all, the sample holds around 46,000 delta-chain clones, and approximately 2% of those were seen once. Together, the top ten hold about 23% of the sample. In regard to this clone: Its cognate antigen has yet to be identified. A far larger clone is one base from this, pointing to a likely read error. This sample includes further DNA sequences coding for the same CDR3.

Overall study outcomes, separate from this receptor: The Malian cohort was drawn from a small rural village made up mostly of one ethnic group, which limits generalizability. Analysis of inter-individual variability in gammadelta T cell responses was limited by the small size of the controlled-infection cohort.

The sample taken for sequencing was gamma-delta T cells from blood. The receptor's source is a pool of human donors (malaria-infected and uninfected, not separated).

The CDR3 region has the sequence CACDMVGFLPNLPAGAYTDKLIF. The nucleotides are TGTGCTTGTGACATGGTCGGATTCCTCCCAAACCTTCCTGCTGGAGCGTACACCGATAAACTCATCTTT. The rearrangement joined TRDV2 to TRDJ1; 7 nucleotides in the junction match TRDD2. TCRdb carries no J gene annotation; the J gene was assigned here by matching the DNA with germline. Taken from cysteine to phenylalanine, the CDR3 has 23 residues. Left in the record is the CDR3 DNA by itself, 69 bases read in frame from the first base. Reading the germline V gene gives CDR1 GEAIGNYY and CDR2 EKD.